This TCR beta chain was found in a study of blood T cell repertoires in COVID-19 (dated by TCRdb to the early 2020s). About the study as a whole: Samples from collaborators originated in the United States, Italy and Spain and spanned both the acute and convalescent phases of COVID-19. The prospective study material was composed of cDNA or gDNA derived from T cells, B-cell-depleted T cells, or PBMCs. The dataset comprised deeply sampled blood TCRbeta repertoires from subjects exposed to, actively infected with, or recovered from COVID-19. The repertoires were released in a freely available public database meant as a resource for research on the immune response to SARS-CoV-2. Samples came from the ongoing ImmuneRACE study (first 160 participants) plus 1,254 subjects from 6 global collaborators. A de-identified subject ID, COVID-19 status, age in years and sex were almost always included in the sample metadata. Where available, HLA class I and class II types were taken from metadata supplied by the sample provider and were not determined by assay-based typing.

TCRbeta CDR3 regions were amplified from genomic DNA by means of the immunoSEQ Assay, a bias-controlled multiplex PCR. As for the authors' bioinformatics: Nucleated cell counts per sample were estimated from amplification of reference gene primers within the assay. Sequence reads were collapsed and filtered to measure the absolute abundance of every unique TCRbeta CDR3 rearrangement. For each sample, productive Simpson clonality was calculated as the square root of Simpson's diversity index over productive rearrangements. TCRdb provides this immuneACCESS table in a form limited to in-frame rearrangements. Some clones are lacking; in checked studies, under half of them reflect an unresolved V gene, and why the rest are absent is not known. V, J and clone size are those of that table, while D and trimming were read from the DNA. This sample lists 330,000 or so clones; 87% were detected once. The ten most abundant clones make up 3% of the sample.

Study-wide conclusions, independent of this receptor: Clinical and demographic metadata were provided uncurated, with the amount varying by source and participant.

Turning to this clone: The clone's antigen remains unknown. No quality values exist for individual bases; no much larger clone is one base distant.

In the prospective study, participants were roughly 18 to 95 years old, resided in about two dozen geographic areas of the United States, and were enrolled through a virtual design. Cohort assignment in the prospective study relied on participant-reported clinical history from a screening survey and a study questionnaire. Recovered participants in ImmuneRACE Cohort 3 were defined by two consecutive negative NP/OP PCR tests, clearance by a healthcare professional, or resolution of symptoms. Each participant in the prospective study had whole blood, serum and a nasopharyngeal or oropharyngeal swab collected by mobile phlebotomists. Over a roughly two-month period, participants in the prospective study had the option of providing additional blood draws and questionnaires. Blood samples from the prospective study were shipped frozen or at room temperature prior to DNA extraction. The germline ends are 13 bases apart after V is trimmed by 3 bases and J by 5 bases. CDR1 and CDR2 (KGHDR, SFDVKD) derive from the germline V gene. Including cysteine and phenylalanine, the CDR3 has 15 amino acids. Only CDR3 DNA is held: 45 bases, read in frame from base 1.

The origin of this receptor is a woman under 40 who had recovered from COVID-19. Recombination linked TRBV24-1 to TRBJ2-1; the D gene is perhaps TRBD2, from 6 matching bases. Sequenced material: PBMCs or T cells enriched from blood (not recorded which). The nucleotide sequence is TGTGCCACCAGTGATCCAGGGCGCGGGGACAATGAGCAGTTCTTC. The encoded protein is CATSDPGRGDNEQFF.